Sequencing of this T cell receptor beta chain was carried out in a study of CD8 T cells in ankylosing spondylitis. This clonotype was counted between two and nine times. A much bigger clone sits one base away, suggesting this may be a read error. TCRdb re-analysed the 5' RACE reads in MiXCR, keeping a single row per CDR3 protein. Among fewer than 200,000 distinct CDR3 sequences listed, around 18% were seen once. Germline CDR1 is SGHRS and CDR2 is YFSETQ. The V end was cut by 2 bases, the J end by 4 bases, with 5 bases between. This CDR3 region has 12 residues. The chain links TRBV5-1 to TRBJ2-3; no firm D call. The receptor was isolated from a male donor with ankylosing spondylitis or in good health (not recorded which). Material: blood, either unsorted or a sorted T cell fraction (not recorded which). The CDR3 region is CASSFEADTQYF. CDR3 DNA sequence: TGCGCCAGCAGCTTCGAGGCAGATACGCAGTATTTT. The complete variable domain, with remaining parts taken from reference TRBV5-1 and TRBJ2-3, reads KAGVTQTPRYLIKTRGQQVTLSCSPISGHRSVSWYQQTPGQGLQFLFEYFSETQRNKGNFPGRFSGRQFSNSRSEMNVSTLELGDSALYLCASSFEADTQYFGPGTRLTVL.